These T cell receptor beta chains were read from a single sample in a study of identifying expanded T cells in peripheral blood. Sequencing was performed with immunoSEQ multiplex PCR; in TCRdb, only in-frame clones are kept and a portion is missing. The table records fewer than 110,000 clones, about 83% of them present only once. Sequenced input: blood. These receptors were taken from a person between 18 and 70 years old in good health. The CDR3 runs from the conserved cysteine through the conserved F or W. Each record gives: J gene, clone size, V gene, D gene, CDR3 DNA, CDR3 protein. A D gene is named only where the DNA matches it firmly. The size field is filled for only some rows; it gives once, few, many or a size class.

J gene: TRBJ2-7
clone size: NA
V gene: TRBV4-1
D gene: NA
CDR3 DNA: TGCGCCAGCAGCCAAGGAGATATCGCCCACGAGCAGTACTTC
CDR3 protein: CASSQGDIAHEQYF

J gene: TRBJ2-3
clone size: NA
V gene: TRBV7-2
D gene: NA
CDR3 DNA: TGTGCCAGCAGCCTTTGGGCAGATACGCAGTATTTT
CDR3 protein: CASSLWADTQYF

J gene: TRBJ1-2
clone size: NA
V gene: TRBV27
D gene: TRBD1
CDR3 DNA: TGTGCCAGCAGTACAGGGGTGGGTGGCTACACCTTC
CDR3 protein: CASSTGVGGYTF

J gene: TRBJ2-1
clone size: NA
V gene: TRBV19
D gene: TRBD2
CDR3 DNA: TGTGCCACCGCCCGCGGGGGGAGCAATGAGCAGTTCTTC
CDR3 protein: CATARGGSNEQFF

J gene: TRBJ1-1
clone size: NA
V gene: TRBV19
D gene: NA
CDR3 DNA: TGTGCCAGCCGGGGAAGGTTTTCGGACACTGAAGCTTTCTTT
CDR3 protein: CASRGRFSDTEAFF

J gene: TRBJ1-5
clone size: few
V gene: TRBV10-2
D gene: NA
CDR3 DNA: TGCGCCAGCATGAACGCTGCGATGGGGAAGAATCAGCCCCAGCATTTT
CDR3 protein: CASMNAAMGKNQPQHF

J gene: TRBJ1-2
clone size: NA
V gene: TRBV19
D gene: TRBD1
CDR3 DNA: TGTGCCAGTAGTCAAGACAGGGGGCGAAGCTTAGATGGCTACACCTTC
CDR3 protein: CASSQDRGRSLDGYTF

J gene: TRBJ2-6
clone size: NA
V gene: TRBV10-2
D gene: TRBD1
CDR3 DNA: TGCGCCAGCAGGCCGGGACAGGGGATATCTGGGGCCAACGTCCTGACTTTC
CDR3 protein: CASRPGQGISGANVLTF

J gene: TRBJ2-5
clone size: NA
V gene: TRBV29-1
D gene: TRBD2
CDR3 DNA: TGCAGCGCCCTAGCGGGGACCACGCATCAGACCCAGTACTTC
CDR3 protein: CSALAGTTHQTQYF

J gene: TRBJ1-2
clone size: NA
V gene: TRBV5-6
D gene: NA
CDR3 DNA: TGTGCCAGCAGCTTGGTAGTCCTCGGTTATGGCTACACCTTC
CDR3 protein: CASSLVVLGYGYTF

J gene: TRBJ1-1
clone size: once
V gene: TRBV6-5
D gene: TRBD1
CDR3 DNA: TGTGCCAGCAGTTACAAGGGGGCGTGGGTCACTGAAGCTTTCTTT
CDR3 protein: CASSYKGAWVTEAFF

J gene: TRBJ1-1
clone size: NA
V gene: TRBV6-5
D gene: NA
CDR3 DNA: TGTGCCAGCAGTTACTCCAGGGCATACACTGAAGCTTTCTTT
CDR3 protein: CASSYSRAYTEAFF